One sample yielded the 21 T cell receptor beta chains listed below, sequenced in a study of radiotherapy plus CTLA-4 blockade in lung cancer. Method: immunoSEQ multiplex PCR; TCRdb's copy keeps in-frame clones and lacks some. The sample contains approximately 95,000 clones, 82% of which appear only once. The source was peripheral blood, collected from a patient treated with radiotherapy plus ipilimumab. The receptors shown here come from a human donor with non-small cell lung cancer who had a partial response to radiotherapy plus ipilimumab.

The gene calls are TRBV19 and TRBJ1-1; 7 bases are shared with TRBD1. J gave up 0 bases and V 1 base, and 5 bases lay outside the gene matches. The CDR3 runs 16 residues. In germline, CDR1 is LNHDA, CDR2 SQIVND (reference sequence). CDR3 bases: TGTGCCAGTAGTATAGGTGGGGGGACAGTGAACACTGAAGCTTTCTTT. Amino acids: CASSIGGGTVNTEAFF.

The table lists this clone with a few counts. The rearrangement joins TRBV15 to TRBJ2-5, with TRBD2 matching 13 bases. Germline values: CDR1 LNHNV, CDR2 YYDKDF (reference sequence). V dropped 2 bases and J dropped 5; count of bases not matched to a gene: 2. The CDR3 has 15 amino acids. In nucleotides, the CDR3 is TGTGCCACCAGCAGACCACTAGCGGGAGGGGAGACCCAGTACTTC. Translated, it gives CATSRPLAGGETQYF.

The rearrangement joins TRBV10-1 to TRBJ1-4; D is possibly TRBD1 (6 bases). The CDR3 contains 14 residues. V was clipped by 5 bases and J by 7 bases, with 14 bases between them. The germline gives CDR1 WNHNN, CDR2 SYGVQD (reference sequence). Here the CDR3 reads CASSPDSTLEKLFF. Here the CDR3 DNA reads TGCGCCAGCAGTCCGGACAGTACGCTTGAAAAACTGTTTTTT.

V is TRBV14 and J is TRBJ2-7; 10 nucleotides line up with TRBD2. CDR1 and CDR2 from the germline V gene are SGHDN and FVKESK. Germline trimming cut 1 base from V and 4 bases from J; bases unmatched to any gene: 10. This CDR3 has 17 amino acids. CDR3 bases: TGTGCCAGCAGCCAAGCGTTTGCAGCGGGAGGGCCGTACGAGCAGTACTTC. Amino acid sequence: CASSQAFAAGGPYEQYF.

The rearrangement joins TRBV5-5 to TRBJ1-4; D is unclear. Germline V CDR1 and CDR2: SGHKS, YYEKEE (reference sequence). The CDR3 spans 16 residues. V lost 1 base, J lost 6 bases, and 16 bases lay in between. The DNA of the CDR3 is TGTGCCAGCAGCTTGAAGGTTATTGGAGGGTATGAAAAACTGTTTTTT. Its protein is CASSLKVIGGYEKLFF.

The chain recombines TRBV27 with TRBJ1-1; TRBD1 might be the D (6 bases). The germline V gene has CDR1 MNHEY and CDR2 SMNVEV (reference sequence). The CDR3 consists of 18 residues. V lost 0 bases to trimming and J lost 4 bases, with 21 bases between them. The CDR3 loop reads CASSLSGWRGGGSTEAFF. The CDR3 bases are TGTGCCAGCAGTTTATCCGGGTGGAGGGGAGGGGGTAGCACTGAAGCTTTCTTT.

This chain connects TRBV5-1 to TRBJ2-1; 16 nucleotides line up with TRBD2. Trimming cost V 4 bases and J 11 bases; bases outside gene matches: 9. Germline V gene data show CDR1 as SGHRS and CDR2 as YFSETQ. This CDR3 comprises 16 residues. CDR3 nucleotides: TGCGCCAGCAGCCCAGTAGAGGGACTAGCGGGAGGGCAGCAGTTCTTC. It yields the protein CASSPVEGLAGGQQFF.

The J gene is TRBJ1-3, the V gene TRBV28, with TRBD1 as a possible D gene (5 bases). The CDR3 is made up of 16 amino acids. Germline-derived CDR1 and CDR2 are MDHEN and SYDVKM. Trimming took off 6 bases at V and 5 bases at J, with 20 bases between the two ends. The CDR3 DNA reads TGTGCCAGCAGCTCCACCGGGGGAGTGGACCGAAACACCATATATTTT. Protein sequence: CASSSTGGVDRNTIYF.

The sample holds one count of this clone. This chain uses TRBV5-1 with TRBJ2-7, with 8 bases that match TRBD2. Trimming at V came to 4 bases and at J to 1 base, leaving 7 bases not matched to a gene. The CDR3 covers 15 residues. The V gene's germline CDR1 is SGHRS and CDR2 YFSETQ. DNA for the CDR3: TGCGCCAGCAGCCAGAGCGGGAGCAGGTCCTACGAGCAGTACTTC. It codes for CASSQSGSRSYEQYF.

The rearrangement joins TRBV7-7 to TRBJ2-7; 9 bases fit TRBD2. This CDR3 region has 15 residues. V was clipped by 5 bases and J by 4 bases; unmatched bases: 9. Germline lookup yields CDR1 SSHAT and CDR2 FNYEAQ (reference sequence). The CDR3 spells CASSASSGAGYEQYF. As DNA, the CDR3 is TGTGCCAGCAGCGCCTCTAGCGGGGCAGGGTACGAGCAGTACTTC.

The chain has TRBV30 and TRBJ2-7, with 9 bases that match TRBD2. V trimming: 6 bases; J trimming: 7 bases; junction bases outside the gene matches: 10. Germline-derived CDR1 and CDR2 are GTSNPN and SVGIG (reference sequence). The CDR3 spans 13 residues. CDR3 sequence reads: CACSAGGPGEQYF. In DNA form, the CDR3 reads TGTGCCTGTTCGGCGGGAGGGCCGGGGGAGCAGTACTTC.

V usage is TRBV4-2 and J usage is TRBJ2-5; D possibly corresponds to TRBD2 (5 bases). This CDR3 spans 16 amino acids. The ends were cut back, 3 bases at V and 5 bases at J, with 19 bases in the middle. CDR1 and CDR2 (germline): LGHNA, YNFKEQ. The CDR3 bases are TGTGCCAGCAGCCATTGGGCTGGGGAGAATGATGAGACCCAGTACTTC. Protein: CASSHWAGENDETQYF.

The CDR3 nucleotides read TGTGCCAGCAGCTTAGGAGTCGCGAACACTGAAGCTTTCTTT. Translating gives CASSLGVANTEAFF. The chain uses TRBV7-2 and TRBJ1-1; D uncertain. CDR1 SGHTA and CDR2 FQGNSA come from the germline V gene. V lost 1 base and J lost 1, with 7 bases in between. The CDR3 runs 14 residues. Combining the CDR3 with reference TRBV7-2 and TRBJ1-1 gives the whole variable domain GAGVSQSPSNKVTEKGKDVELRCDPISGHTALYWYRQSLGQGLEFLIYFQGNSAPDKSGLPSDRFSAERTGGSVSTLTIQRTQQEDSAVYLCASSLGVANTEAFFGQGTRLTVV.

V is TRBV10-3 and J is TRBJ2-7; possible D gene TRBD1, 5 bases. Deletions cut 2 bases from V and 2 bases from J, with 13 bases between. CDR3 length equals 15 residues. CDR1 and CDR2 (germline): ENHRY, SYGVKD. Written as DNA, the CDR3 is TGTGCCATCAGTGAGACAGGTGAAAAGGCCTACGAGCAGTACTTC. Translating it yields CAISETGEKAYEQYF.

The chain has TRBV28 and TRBJ1-1; 7 bases line up with TRBD1. Germline V CDR1 and CDR2: MDHEN, SYDVKM. The CDR3 length is 15 residues. With 6 bases clipped from V and 3 bases from J, the junction kept 10 bases outside the gene matches. CDR3 sequence (DNA): TGTGCCAGCAGCCGCTATGACAGGGACGACACTGAAGCTTTCTTT. Its translation is CASSRYDRDDTEAFF.

The rearrangement links TRBV6-1 to TRBJ1-5; 7 bases match TRBD1. Looked up from germline, CDR1 is MNHNS and CDR2 is SASEGT. The CDR3 sequence is 14 residues long. After removal of 3 bases from V and 4 bases from J, the junction contained 3 bases not matched to a gene. CDR3 sequence: CASSETGNNQPQHF. CDR3 sequence (DNA): TGTGCCAGCAGTGAGACAGGGAATAATCAGCCCCAGCATTTT.

This clone was detected a few times. Other DNA variants within this sample encode the same CDR3. The rearrangement uses TRBV9 and TRBJ1-2, with 8 bases matching TRBD1. The CDR3 is 14 amino acids. From germline, CDR1 is SGDLS and CDR2 YYNGEE. The V gene end was trimmed by 0 bases and the J gene end by 2 bases; junction bases not matched to a gene: 0. Here the CDR3 DNA reads TGTGCCAGCAGCGTAGGACAGGGGAACTATGGCTACACCTTC. Translation: CASSVGQGNYGYTF.

The chain is built from TRBV9 and TRBJ2-7; 7 bases line up with TRBD2. The CDR3 is made up of 15 amino acids. Germline loops: CDR1 SGDLS, CDR2 YYNGEE. V was clipped by 0 bases and J by 2 bases; unmatched bases: 5. The CDR3 DNA reads TGTGCCAGCAGCGTAGGCGGGGGACCCCCCTACGAGCAGTACTTC. Amino acids: CASSVGGGPPYEQYF.

V usage is TRBV27 and J usage is TRBJ2-2; D call uncertain. The CDR3 totals 12 residues. V was cut by 5 bases and J by 6 bases, with 7 bases left in between. Germline V CDR1 and CDR2: MNHEY, SMNVEV (reference sequence). DNA for the CDR3: TGTGCCAGCAGTCCGAGATCCGGGGAGCTGTTTTTT. Translation: CASSPRSGELFF.

In this sample, this clone turned up a few times. CDR3 sequence: CASSLASGVDTQYF. The CDR3 DNA reads TGTGCCAGCAGCTTAGCATCGGGGGTGGATACGCAGTATTTT. The V call is TRBV7-6, the J call TRBJ2-3, with a tentative D call TRBD2 (6 bases). Trimming took 0 bases from V and 6 from J, leaving 10 bases between them. The CDR3 extends over 14 amino acids. CDR1 and CDR2 from the germline V gene are SGHVS and FNYEAQ.

The chain joins TRBV5-1 to TRBJ2-7; the match to TRBD2 covers 8 bases. Per germline, CDR1 SGHRS and CDR2 YFSETQ. This CDR3 has 17 residues. Trimming at V came to 4 bases and at J to 1 base, leaving 13 bases not matched to a gene. CDR3 in amino acids: CASSPGTGGQLSYEQYF. As DNA, the CDR3 is TGCGCCAGCAGCCCTGGAACGGGGGGGCAGTTATCCTACGAGCAGTACTTC.